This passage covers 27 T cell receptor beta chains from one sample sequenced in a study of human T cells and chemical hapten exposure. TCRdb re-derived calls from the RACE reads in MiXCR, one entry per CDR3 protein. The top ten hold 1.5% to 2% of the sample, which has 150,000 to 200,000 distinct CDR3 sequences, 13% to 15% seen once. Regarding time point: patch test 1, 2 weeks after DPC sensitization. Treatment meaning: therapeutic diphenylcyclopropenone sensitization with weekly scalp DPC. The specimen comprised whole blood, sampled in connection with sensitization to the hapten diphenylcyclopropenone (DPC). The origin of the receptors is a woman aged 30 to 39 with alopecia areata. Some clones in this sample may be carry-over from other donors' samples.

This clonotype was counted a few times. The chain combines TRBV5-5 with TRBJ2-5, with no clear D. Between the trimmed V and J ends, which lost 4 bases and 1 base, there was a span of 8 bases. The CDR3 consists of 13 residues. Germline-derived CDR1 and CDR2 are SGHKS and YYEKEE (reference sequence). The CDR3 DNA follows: TGTGCCAGCAGCGGTGGACCCCAAGAGACCCAGTACTTC. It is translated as CASSGGPQETQYF.

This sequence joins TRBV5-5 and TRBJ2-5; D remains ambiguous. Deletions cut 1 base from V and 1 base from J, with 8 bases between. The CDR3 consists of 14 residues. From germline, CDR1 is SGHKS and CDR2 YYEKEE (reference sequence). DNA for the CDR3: TGTGCCAGCAGCTTGTCCTGGGTCCAAGAGACCCAGTACTTC. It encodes CASSLSWVQETQYF.

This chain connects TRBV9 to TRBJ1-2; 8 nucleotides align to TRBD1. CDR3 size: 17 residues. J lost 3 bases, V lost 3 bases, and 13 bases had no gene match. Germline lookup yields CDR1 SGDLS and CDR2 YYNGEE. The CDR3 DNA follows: TGTGCCAGCAGCGAAGGGACAGGACGCTCGCCCTACTATGGCTACACCTTC. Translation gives CASSEGTGRSPYYGYTF.

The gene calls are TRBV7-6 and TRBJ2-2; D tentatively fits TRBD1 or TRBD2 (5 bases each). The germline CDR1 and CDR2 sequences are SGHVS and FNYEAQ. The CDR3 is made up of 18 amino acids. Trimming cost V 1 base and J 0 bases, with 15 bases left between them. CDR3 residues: CASSLVGWDPANTGELFF. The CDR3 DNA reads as TGTGCCAGCAGCTTAGTGGGGTGGGACCCAGCGAACACCGGGGAGCTGTTTTTT.

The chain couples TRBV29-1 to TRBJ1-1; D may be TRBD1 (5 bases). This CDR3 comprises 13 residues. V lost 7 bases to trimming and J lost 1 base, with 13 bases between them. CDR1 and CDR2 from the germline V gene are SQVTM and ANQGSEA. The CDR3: CSGRGLENTEAFF. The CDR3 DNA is TGCAGCGGGAGGGGTTTGGAGAACACTGAAGCTTTCTTT. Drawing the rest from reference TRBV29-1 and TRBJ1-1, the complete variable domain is SAVISQKPSRDICQRGTSLTIQCQVDSQVTMMFWYRQQPGQSLTLIATANQGSEATYESGFVIDKFPISRPNLTFSTLTVSNMSPEDSSIYLCSGRGLENTEAFFGQGTRLTVV.

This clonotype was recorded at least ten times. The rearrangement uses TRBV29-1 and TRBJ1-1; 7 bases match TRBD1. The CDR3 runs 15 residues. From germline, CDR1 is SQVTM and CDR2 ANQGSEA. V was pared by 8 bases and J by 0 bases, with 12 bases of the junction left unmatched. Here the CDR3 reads CSSQRDSNMNTEAFF. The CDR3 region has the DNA TGCAGCTCTCAGCGGGACAGCAACATGAACACTGAAGCTTTCTTT.

DNA for the CDR3: TGTGCCAGCAGTCTGGGGGGGGAGAACACTGAAGCTTTCTTT. This gives the protein CASSLGGENTEAFF. This chain links TRBV6-5 with TRBJ1-1; TRBD1 is a possible D gene (5 bases). The CDR3 covers 14 residues. CDR1 MNHEY and CDR2 SVGAGI come from the germline V gene. The ends were cut back, 5 bases at V and 1 base at J, with 11 bases in the middle.

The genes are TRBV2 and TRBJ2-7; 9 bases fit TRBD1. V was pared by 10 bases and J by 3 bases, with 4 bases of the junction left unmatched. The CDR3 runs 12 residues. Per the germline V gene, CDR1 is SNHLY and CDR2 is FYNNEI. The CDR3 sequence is CATSGQGYEQYF. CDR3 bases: TGTGCCACCTCGGGACAGGGCTACGAGCAGTACTTC.

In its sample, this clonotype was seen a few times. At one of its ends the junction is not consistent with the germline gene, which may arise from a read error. The CDR3 bases are TGTGCCAGCAGATTAGCGGGGGGGCCTATCGGAGATACGCAGTATTTT. Translating gives CASRLAGGPIGDTQYF. J is TRBJ2-3 and V is TRBV7-2, with TRBD2 identical over 11 bases. Germline V gene sequence: CDR1 SGHTA, CDR2 FQGNSA. CDR3 length: 16 amino acids.

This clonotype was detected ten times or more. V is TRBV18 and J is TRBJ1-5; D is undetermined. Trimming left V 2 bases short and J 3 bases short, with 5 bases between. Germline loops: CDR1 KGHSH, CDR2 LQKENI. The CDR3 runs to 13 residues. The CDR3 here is CASSPGDNQPQHF. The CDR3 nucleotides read TGTGCCAGCTCACCAGGGGACAATCAGCCCCAGCATTTT.

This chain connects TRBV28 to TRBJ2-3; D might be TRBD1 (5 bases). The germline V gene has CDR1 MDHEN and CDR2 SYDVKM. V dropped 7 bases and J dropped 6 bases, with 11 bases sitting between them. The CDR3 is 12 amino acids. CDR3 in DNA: TGTGCCAGCACGTCAGGGTTGGATACGCAGTATTTT. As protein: CASTSGLDTQYF. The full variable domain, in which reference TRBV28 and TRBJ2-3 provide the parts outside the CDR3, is DVKVTQSSRYLVKRTGEKVFLECVQDMDHENMFWYRQDPGLGLRLIYFSYDVKMKEKGDIPEGYSVSREKKERFSLILESASTNQTSMYLCASTSGLDTQYFGPGTRLTVL.

CDR3 nucleotides: TGTGCCAGCACCACACCTCGGGACATAACTCTTAATCAGCCCCAGCATTTT. Amino acid sequence: CASTTPRDITLNQPQHF. The chain employs TRBV28 and TRBJ1-5, with D tentatively TRBD1 (6 bases). This CDR3 has 17 amino acids. V was clipped by 7 bases and J by 4 bases, with 23 bases between them. Looked up from germline, CDR1 is MDHEN and CDR2 is SYDVKM.

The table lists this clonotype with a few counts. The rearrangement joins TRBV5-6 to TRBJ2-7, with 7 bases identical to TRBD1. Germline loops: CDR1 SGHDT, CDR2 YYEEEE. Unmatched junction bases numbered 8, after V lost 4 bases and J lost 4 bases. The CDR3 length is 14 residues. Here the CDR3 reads CASSPTAGGYEQYF. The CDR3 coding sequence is TGTGCCAGCAGCCCGACAGCAGGGGGTTACGAGCAGTACTTC.

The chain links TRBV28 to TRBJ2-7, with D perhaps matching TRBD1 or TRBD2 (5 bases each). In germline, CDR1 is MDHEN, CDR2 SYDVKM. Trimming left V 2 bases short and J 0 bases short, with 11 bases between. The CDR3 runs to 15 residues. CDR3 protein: CASSLPPGSSYEQYF. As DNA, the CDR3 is TGTGCCAGCAGTTTACCCCCAGGGAGCTCCTACGAGCAGTACTTC.

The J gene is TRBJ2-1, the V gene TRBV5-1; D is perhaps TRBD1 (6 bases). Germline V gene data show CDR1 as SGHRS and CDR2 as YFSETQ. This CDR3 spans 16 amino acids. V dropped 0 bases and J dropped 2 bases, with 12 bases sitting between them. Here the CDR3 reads CASSLEATGAYNEQFF. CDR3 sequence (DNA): TGCGCCAGCAGCTTGGAAGCGACAGGAGCCTACAATGAGCAGTTCTTC. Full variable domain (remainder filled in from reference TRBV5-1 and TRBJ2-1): KAGVTQTPRYLIKTRGQQVTLSCSPISGHRSVSWYQQTPGQGLQFLFEYFSETQRNKGNFPGRFSGRQFSNSRSEMNVSTLELGDSALYLCASSLEATGAYNEQFFGPGTRLTVL.

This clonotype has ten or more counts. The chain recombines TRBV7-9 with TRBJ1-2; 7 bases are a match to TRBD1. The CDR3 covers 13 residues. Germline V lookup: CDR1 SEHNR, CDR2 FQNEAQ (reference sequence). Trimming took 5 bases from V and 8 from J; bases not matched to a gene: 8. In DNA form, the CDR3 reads TGTGCCAGCAGCGCACAGGGGTGGAGGGGCTACACCTTC. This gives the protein CASSAQGWRGYTF.

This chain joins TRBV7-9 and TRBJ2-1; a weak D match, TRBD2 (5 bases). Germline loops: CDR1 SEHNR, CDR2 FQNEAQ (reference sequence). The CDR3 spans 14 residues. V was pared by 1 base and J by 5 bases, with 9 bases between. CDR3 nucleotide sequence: TGTGCCAGCAGCTTAGAGGCGGGTCACAATGAGCAGTTCTTC. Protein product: CASSLEAGHNEQFF.

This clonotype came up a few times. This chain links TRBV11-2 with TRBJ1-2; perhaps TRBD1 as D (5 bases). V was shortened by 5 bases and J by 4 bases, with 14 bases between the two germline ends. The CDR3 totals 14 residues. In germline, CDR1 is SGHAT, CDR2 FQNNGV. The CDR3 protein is CASSPETVIYGYTF. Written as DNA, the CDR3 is TGTGCCAGCAGCCCCGAGACAGTGATCTATGGCTACACCTTC.

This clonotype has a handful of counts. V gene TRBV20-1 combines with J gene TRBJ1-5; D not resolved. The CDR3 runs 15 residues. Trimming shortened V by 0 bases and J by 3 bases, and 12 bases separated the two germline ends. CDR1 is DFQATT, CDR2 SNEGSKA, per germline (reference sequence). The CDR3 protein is CSARDLAKNNQPQHF. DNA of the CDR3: TGCAGTGCTAGAGATCTCGCGAAGAACAATCAGCCCCAGCATTTT.

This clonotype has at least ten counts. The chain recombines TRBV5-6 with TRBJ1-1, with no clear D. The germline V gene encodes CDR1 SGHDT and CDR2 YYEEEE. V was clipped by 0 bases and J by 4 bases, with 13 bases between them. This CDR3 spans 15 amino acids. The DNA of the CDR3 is TGTGCCAGCAGCTTGGAAGCGGGGTATGGCACTGAAGCTTTCTTT. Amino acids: CASSLEAGYGTEAFF.

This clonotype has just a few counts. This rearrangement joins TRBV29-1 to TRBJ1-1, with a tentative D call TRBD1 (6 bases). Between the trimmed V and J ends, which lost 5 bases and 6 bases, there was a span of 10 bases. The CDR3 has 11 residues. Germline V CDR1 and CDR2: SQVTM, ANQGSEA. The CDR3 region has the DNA TGCAGCGTTCCTAGGGGGGCTGAAGCTTTCTTT. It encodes CSVPRGAEAFF.

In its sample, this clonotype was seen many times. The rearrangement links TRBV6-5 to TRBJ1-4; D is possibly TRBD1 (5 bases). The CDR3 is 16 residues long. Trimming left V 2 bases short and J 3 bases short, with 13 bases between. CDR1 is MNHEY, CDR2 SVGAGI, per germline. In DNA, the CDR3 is TGTGCCAGCAGTTACGACATCTGGGGCTCTAATGAAAAACTGTTTTTT. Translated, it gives CASSYDIWGSNEKLFF.

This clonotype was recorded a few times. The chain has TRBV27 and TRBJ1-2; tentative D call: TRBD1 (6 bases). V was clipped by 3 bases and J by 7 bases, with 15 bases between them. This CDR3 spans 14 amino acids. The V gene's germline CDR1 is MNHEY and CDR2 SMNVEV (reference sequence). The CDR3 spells CASSFADRMGGYTF. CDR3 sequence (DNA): TGTGCCAGCAGTTTCGCCGACAGGATGGGTGGCTACACCTTC.

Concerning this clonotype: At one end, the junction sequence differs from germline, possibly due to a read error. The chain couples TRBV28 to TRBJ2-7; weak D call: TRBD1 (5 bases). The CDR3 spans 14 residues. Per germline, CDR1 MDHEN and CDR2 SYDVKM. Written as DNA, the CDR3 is TGTGCCGGCAGCCCCCCCGCAGGGACCTACGAGCAGTACTTC. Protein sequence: CAGSPPAGTYEQYF. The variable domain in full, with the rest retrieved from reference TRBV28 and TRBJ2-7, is DVKVTQSSRYLVKRTGEKVFLECVQDMDHENMFWYRQDPGLGLRLIYFSYDVKMKEKGDIPEGYSVSREKKERFSLILESASTNQTSMYLCAGSPPAGTYEQYFGPGTRLTVT.

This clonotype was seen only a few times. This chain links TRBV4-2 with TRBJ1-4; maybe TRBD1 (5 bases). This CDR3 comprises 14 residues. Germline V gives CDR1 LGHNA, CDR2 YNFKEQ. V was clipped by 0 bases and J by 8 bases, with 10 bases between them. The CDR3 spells CASSQDPGREKLFF. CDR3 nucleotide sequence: TGTGCCAGCAGCCAAGACCCGGGGCGGGAAAAACTGTTTTTT.

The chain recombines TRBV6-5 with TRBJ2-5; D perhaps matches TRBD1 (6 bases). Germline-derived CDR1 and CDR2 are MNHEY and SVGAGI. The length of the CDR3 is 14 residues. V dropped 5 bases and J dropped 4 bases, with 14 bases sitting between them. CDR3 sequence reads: CASSPREGGETQYF. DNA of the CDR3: TGTGCCAGCAGTCCCCGGGAAGGGGGAGAGACCCAGTACTTC.

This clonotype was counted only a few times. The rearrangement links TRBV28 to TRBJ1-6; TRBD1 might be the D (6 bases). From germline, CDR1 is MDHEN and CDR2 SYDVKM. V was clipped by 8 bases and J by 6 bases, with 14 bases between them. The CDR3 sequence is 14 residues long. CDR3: CASFNGQPNSPLHF. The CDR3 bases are TGTGCCAGCTTTAACGGACAGCCTAATTCACCCCTCCACTTT.